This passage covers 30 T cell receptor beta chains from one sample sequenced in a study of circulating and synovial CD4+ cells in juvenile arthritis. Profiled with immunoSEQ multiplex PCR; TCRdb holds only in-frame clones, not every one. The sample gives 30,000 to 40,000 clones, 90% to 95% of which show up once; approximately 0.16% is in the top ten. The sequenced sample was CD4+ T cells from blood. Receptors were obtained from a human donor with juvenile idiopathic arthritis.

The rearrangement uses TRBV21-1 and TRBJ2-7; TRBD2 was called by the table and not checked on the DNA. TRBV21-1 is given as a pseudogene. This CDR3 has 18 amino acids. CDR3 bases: TGTGCCAGCAGCAAAGAACGGCTCTGTGCGGGAGGGCCCTACGAGCAGTACTTC. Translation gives CASSKERLCAGGPYEQYF.

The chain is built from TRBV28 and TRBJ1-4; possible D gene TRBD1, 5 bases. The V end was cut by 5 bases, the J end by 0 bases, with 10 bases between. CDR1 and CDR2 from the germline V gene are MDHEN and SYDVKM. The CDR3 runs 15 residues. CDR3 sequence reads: CASSPQGATNEKLFF. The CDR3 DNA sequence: TGTGCCAGCAGTCCTCAGGGTGCAACTAATGAAAAACTGTTTTTT.

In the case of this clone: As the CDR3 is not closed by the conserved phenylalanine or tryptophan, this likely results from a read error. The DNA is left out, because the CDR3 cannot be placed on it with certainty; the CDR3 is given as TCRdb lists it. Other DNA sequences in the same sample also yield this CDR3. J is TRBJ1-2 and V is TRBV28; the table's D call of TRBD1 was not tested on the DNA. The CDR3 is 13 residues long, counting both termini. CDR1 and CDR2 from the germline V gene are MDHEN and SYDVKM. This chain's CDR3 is CASSSDTHTPFIG.

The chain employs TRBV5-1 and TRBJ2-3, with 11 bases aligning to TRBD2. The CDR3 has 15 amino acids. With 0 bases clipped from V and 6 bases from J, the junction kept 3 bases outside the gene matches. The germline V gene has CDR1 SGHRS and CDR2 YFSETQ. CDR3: CASSLERTSGDTQYF. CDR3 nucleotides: TGCGCCAGCAGCTTGGAGCGGACTAGCGGGGATACGCAGTATTTT.

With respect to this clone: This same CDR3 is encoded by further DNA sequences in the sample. The CDR3 region is CASSQMTGVPINSPLHF. DNA of the CDR3: TGCGCCAGCAGTCAGATGACAGGGGTCCCCATTAATTCACCCCTCCACTTT. The chain couples TRBV23-1 to TRBJ1-6; 8 nucleotides agree with TRBD1. TRBV23-1 is given ORF status, its function remaining uncertain. The CDR3 loop spans 17 amino acids. Trimming took 3 bases from V and 6 from J; bases not matched to a gene: 10.

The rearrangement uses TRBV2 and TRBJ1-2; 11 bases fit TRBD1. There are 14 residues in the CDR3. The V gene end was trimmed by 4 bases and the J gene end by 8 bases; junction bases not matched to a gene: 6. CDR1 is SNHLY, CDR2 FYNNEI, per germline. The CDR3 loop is CASSGRDRGDGYTF. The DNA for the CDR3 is TGTGCCAGCAGTGGGAGGGACAGGGGGGACGGCTACACCTTC.

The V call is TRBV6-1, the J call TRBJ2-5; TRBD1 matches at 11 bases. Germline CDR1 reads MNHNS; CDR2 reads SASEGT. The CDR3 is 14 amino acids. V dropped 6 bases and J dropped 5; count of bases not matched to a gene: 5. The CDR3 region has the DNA TGTGCCAGCAGGAAGGGACAGGGGGGGGAGACCCAGTACTTC. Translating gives CASRKGQGGETQYF.

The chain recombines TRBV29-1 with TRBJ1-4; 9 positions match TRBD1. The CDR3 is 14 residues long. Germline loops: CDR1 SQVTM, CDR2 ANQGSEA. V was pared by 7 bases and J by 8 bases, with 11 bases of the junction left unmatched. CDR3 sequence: CSASTGTGFEKLFF. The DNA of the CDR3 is TGCAGCGCCAGCACCGGGACAGGGTTCGAAAAACTGTTTTTT.

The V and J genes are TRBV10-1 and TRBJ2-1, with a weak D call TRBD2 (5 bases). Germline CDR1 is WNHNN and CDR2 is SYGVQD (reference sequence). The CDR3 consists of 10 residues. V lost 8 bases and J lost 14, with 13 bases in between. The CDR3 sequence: CASFTKEEFF. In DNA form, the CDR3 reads TGCGCCAGCTTTACAAAGGAGGAGTTCTTC.

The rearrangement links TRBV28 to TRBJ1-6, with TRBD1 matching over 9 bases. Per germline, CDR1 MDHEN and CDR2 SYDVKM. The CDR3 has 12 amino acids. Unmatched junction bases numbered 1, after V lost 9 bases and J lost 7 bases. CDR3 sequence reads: CASGQGNSPLHF. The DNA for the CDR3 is TGTGCCAGTGGACAGGGGAATTCACCCCTCCACTTT.

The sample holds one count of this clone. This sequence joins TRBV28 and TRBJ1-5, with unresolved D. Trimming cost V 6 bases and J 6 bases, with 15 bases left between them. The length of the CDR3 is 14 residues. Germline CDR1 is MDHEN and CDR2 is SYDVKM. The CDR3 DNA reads TGTGCCAGCAGCCCGGGGTTTGGGATTCAGCCCCAGCATTTT. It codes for CASSPGFGIQPQHF.

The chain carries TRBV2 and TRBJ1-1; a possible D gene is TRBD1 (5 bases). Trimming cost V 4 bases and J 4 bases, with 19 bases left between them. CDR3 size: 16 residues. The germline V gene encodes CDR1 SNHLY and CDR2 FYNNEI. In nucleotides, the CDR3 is TGTGCCAGCAGTGTCGCAGGGTCGGCTTTGGGCACTGAAGCTTTCTTT. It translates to CASSVAGSALGTEAFF.

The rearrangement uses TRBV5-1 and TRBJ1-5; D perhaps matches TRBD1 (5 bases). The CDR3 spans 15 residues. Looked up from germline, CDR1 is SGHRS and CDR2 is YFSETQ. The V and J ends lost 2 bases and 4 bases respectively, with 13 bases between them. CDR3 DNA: TGCGCCAGCAGCTTTTCTTTCAGGGCAAATCAGCCCCAGCATTTT. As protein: CASSFSFRANQPQHF.

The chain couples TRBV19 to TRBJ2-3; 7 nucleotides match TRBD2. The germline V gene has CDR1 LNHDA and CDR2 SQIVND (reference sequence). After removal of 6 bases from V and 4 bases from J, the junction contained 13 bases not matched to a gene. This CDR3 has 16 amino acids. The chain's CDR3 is CASRNLFAGVADTQYF. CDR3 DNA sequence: TGTGCCAGTAGAAACCTCTTCGCGGGAGTTGCAGATACGCAGTATTTT. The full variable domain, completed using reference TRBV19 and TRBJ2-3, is DGGITQSPKYLFRKEGQNVTLSCEQNLNHDAMYWYRQDPGQGLRLIYYSQIVNDFQKGDIAEGYSVSREKKESFPLTVTSAQKNPTAFYLCASRNLFAGVADTQYFGPGTRLTVL.

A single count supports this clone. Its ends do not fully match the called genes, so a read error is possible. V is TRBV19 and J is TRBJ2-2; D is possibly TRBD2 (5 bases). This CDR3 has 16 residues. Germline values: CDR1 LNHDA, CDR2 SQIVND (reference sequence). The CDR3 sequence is CTSRPRGPMFAGELFF. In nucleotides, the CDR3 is TGTACCAGTAGACCCCGGGGTCCTATGTTCGCCGGGGAGCTGTTTTTT.

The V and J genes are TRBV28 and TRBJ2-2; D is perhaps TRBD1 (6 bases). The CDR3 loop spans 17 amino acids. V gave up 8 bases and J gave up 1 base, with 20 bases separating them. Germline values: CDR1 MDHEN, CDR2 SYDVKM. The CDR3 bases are TGTGCCAGCGCAAAGCTCCAGGGGCGCCTGAACACCGGGGAGCTGTTTTTT. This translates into CASAKLQGRLNTGELFF. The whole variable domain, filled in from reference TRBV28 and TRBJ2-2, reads DVKVTQSSRYLVKRTGEKVFLECVQDMDHENMFWYRQDPGLGLRLIYFSYDVKMKEKGDIPEGYSVSREKKERFSLILESASTNQTSMYLCASAKLQGRLNTGELFFGEGSRLTVL.

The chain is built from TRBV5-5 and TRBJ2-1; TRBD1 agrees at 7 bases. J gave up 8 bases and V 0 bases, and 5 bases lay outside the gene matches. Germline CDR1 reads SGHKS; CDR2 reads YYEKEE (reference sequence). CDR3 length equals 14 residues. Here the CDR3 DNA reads TGTGCCAGCAGCTTGGGACAGGGAGCTTATGAGCAGTTCTTC. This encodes CASSLGQGAYEQFF.

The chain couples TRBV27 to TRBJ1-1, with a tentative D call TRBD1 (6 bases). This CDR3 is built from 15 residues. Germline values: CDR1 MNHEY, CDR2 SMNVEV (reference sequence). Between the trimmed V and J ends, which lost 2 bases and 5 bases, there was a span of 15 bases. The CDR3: CASSLGGQRGTEAFF. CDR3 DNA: TGTGCCAGCAGTTTAGGGGGCCAGCGGGGGACTGAAGCTTTCTTT.

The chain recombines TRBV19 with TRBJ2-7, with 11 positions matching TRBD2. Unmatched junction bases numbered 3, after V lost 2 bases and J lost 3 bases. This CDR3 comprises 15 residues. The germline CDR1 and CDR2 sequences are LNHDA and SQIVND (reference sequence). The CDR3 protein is CASSIIAGGFYEQYF. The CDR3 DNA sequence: TGTGCCAGTAGTATAATAGCGGGAGGGTTCTACGAGCAGTACTTC.

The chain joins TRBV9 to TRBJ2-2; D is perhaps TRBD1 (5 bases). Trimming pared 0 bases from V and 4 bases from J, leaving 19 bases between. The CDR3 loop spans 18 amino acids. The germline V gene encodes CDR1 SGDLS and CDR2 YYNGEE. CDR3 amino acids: CASSVGPRFREGTGELFF. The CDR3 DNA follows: TGTGCCAGCAGCGTAGGACCCCGATTCAGGGAAGGCACCGGGGAGCTGTTTTTT.

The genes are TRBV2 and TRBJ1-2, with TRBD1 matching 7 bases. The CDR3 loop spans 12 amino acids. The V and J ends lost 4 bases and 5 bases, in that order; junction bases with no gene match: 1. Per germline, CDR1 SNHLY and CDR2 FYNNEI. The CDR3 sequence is CASSVQGYGYTF. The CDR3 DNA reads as TGTGCCAGCAGTGTACAGGGGTATGGCTACACCTTC.

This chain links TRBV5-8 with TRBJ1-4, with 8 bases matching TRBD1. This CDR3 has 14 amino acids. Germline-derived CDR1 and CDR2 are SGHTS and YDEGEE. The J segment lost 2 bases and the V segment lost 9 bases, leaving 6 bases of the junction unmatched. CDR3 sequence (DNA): TGTGCCACCGACAGGGGCGGGACTAATGAAAAACTGTTTTTT. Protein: CATDRGGTNEKLFF. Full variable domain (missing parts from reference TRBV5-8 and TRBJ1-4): EAGVTQSPTHLIKTRGQQATLRCSPISGHTSVYWYQQALGLGLQFLLWYDEGEERNRGNFPPRFSGRQFPNYSSELNVNALELEDSALYLCATDRGGTNEKLFFGSGTQLSVL.

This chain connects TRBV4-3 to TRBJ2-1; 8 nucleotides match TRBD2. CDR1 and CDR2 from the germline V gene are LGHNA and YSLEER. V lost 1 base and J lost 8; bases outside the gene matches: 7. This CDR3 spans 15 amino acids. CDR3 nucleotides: TGCGCCAGCAGCCAAGGCCGGACTAGCATGTATGAGCAGTTCTTC. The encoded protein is CASSQGRTSMYEQFF.

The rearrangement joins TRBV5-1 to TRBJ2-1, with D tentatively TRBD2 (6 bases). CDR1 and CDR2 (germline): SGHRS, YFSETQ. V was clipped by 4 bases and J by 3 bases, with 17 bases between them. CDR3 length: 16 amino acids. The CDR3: CASSPSPGANYNEQFF. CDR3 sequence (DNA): TGCGCCAGCAGCCCCTCTCCGGGAGCGAACTACAATGAGCAGTTCTTC.

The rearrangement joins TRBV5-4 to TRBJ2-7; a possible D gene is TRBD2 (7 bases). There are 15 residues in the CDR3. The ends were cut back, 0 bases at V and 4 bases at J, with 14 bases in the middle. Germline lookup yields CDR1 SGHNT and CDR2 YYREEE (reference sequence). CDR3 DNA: TGTGCCAGCAGCTTGGACGGCGGGGGCCTATACGAGCAGTACTTC. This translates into CASSLDGGGLYEQYF.

CDR3 region: CASSKGTGGYEQYF. CDR3 sequence (DNA): TGTGCCAGCAGCAAAGGGACAGGGGGCTACGAGCAGTACTTC. The gene calls are TRBV21-1 and TRBJ2-7; the table's TRBD1 call for D was not verified on the DNA. TRBV21-1 is a pseudogene. This CDR3 comprises 14 residues.

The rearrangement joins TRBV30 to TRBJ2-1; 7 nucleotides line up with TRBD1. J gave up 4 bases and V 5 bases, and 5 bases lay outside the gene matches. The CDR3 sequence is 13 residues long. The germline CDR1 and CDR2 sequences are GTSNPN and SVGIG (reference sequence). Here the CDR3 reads CAWGGQFYNEQFF. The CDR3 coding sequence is TGTGCCTGGGGGGGACAGTTTTACAATGAGCAGTTCTTC. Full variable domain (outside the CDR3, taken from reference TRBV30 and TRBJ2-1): SQTIHQWPATLVQPVGSPLSLECTVEGTSNPNLYWYRQAAGRGLQLLFYSVGIGQISSEVPQNLSASRPQDRQFILSSKKLLLSDSGFYLCAWGGQFYNEQFFGPGTRLTVL.

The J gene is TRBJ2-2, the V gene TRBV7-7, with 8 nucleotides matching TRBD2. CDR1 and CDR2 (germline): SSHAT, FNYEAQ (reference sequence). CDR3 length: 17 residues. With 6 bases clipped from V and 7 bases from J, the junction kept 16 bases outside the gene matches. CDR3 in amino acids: CASSPLYSGVFIGELFF. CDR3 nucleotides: TGTGCCAGCAGTCCGTTATATAGCGGGGTTTTTATCGGGGAGCTGTTTTTT.

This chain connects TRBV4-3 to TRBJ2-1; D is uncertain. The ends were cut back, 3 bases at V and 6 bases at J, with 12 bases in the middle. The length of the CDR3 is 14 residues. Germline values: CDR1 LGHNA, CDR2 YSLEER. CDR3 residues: CASSHSHAINEQFF. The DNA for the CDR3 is TGCGCCAGCAGCCACAGTCACGCAATCAATGAGCAGTTCTTC.

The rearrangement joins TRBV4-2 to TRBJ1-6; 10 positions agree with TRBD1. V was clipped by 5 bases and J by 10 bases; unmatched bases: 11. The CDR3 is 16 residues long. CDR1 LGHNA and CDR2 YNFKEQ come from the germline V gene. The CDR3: CASSYDWDRGGSPLHF. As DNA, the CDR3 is TGTGCCAGCAGCTACGACTGGGACAGGGGAGGGTCACCCCTCCACTTT.